This is a list of T cell receptor beta chains from one sample in a study of blood T cell repertoires in COVID-19. Assay: immunoSEQ multiplex PCR; the TCRdb copy retains only in-frame clones and omits some. There are about 250,000 clones in the sample; approximately 88% occur only once, and about 5.9% lies in the top ten. Sequencing used peripheral blood. These receptors originate from a woman in her twenties or thirties with COVID-19, enrolled during active disease. Each CDR3 is given with its conserved first and last residue. The order of the fields is J gene, D gene, V gene, clone size, CDR3 DNA, CDR3 protein. D genes are given only for firm matches. The size entry is marked missing in some rows and otherwise reads once, few, many or a size class.

>TRBJ2-2|NA|TRBV2|few
TGTGCCAGCAGAGTCACACAAAACACCGGGGAGCTGTTTTTT
CASRVTQNTGELFF
>TRBJ2-3|TRBD2|TRBV7-9|NA
TGTGCCAGCAGCTCCGGACTAGCGGGAACAGATACGCAGTATTTT
CASSSGLAGTDTQYF
>TRBJ2-1|TRBD2|TRBV5-1|NA
TGCGCCAGCAGCCCACAAGTATTGGGAGGGGTTTTTGATGAGCAGTTCTTC
CASSPQVLGGVFDEQFF
>TRBJ2-3|NA|TRBV10-3|NA
TGTGCCATCAATCGCGGGGCTAGCTCAGATACGCAGTATTTT
CAINRGASSDTQYF
>TRBJ1-6|NA|TRBV28|NA
TGTGCCAGCAGTTTCACAGGGAGTAATTCACCCCTCCACTTT
CASSFTGSNSPLHF
>TRBJ1-1|TRBD1|TRBV19|NA
TGTGCCAGCCCCCCCGGGACAGGGTTGGGGAACACTGAAGCTTTCTTT
CASPPGTGLGNTEAFF
>TRBJ1-2|NA|TRBV7-9|once
TGTGCCAGCAGCTTAGTAGAGCAGGGGGGCTACACCTTC
CASSLVEQGGYTF
>TRBJ2-1|TRBD2|TRBV4-3|NA
TGCGCCAGCAGCCTCTCGGGGGGTTCTGGTGGGAATGAGCAGTTCTTC
CASSLSGGSGGNEQFF
>TRBJ1-5|NA|TRBV7-2|NA
TGTGCCAGCAGCTTTACAGGGATTCTGAATCAGCCCCAGCATTTT
CASSFTGILNQPQHF
>TRBJ2-1|TRBD2|TRBV19|NA
TGTGCCAGTAGTACCGGGACTAGCGGGGACTCAGAAAATGAGCAGTTCTTC
CASSTGTSGDSENEQFF
>TRBJ2-1|NA|TRBV11-3|NA
TGTGCCAGCAGCTTCGATGCAGGGTACTACAATGAGCAGTTCTTC
CASSFDAGYYNEQFF
>TRBJ2-1|NA|TRBV11-3|NA
TGTGCCAGCAGCTTCGGCGGGTGGGGGGGGGCGGATGAGCAGTTCTTC
CASSFGGWGGADEQFF
>TRBJ1-2|NA|TRBV24-1|few
TGTGCCACCAGTGACTTGGCAGATGGCTACACCTTC
CATSDLADGYTF
>TRBJ2-3|TRBD1|TRBV6-4|once
TGTGCCAGCAGCGCGGACAGGGAAGGTACGCAGTATTTT
CASSADREGTQYF
>TRBJ2-5|TRBD1|TRBV7-2|once
TGTGCCAGCAGCTCGTATCGGGACAGGGGAGGGTCGACGTACTTC
CASSSYRDRGGSTYF
>TRBJ1-1|TRBD1|TRBV10-2|NA
TGCGCCAGCAGGGGGACAGACACTGAAGCTTTCTTT
CASRGTDTEAFF
>TRBJ1-4|NA|TRBV9|once
TGTGCCAGCAGCGCCGGGAGGGGGAACTTAAATGAAAAACTGTTTTTT
CASSAGRGNLNEKLFF
>TRBJ1-2|NA|TRBV7-9|NA
TGTGCCAGCAGCTTAAGCGGCGGTTTCTATGGCTACACCTTC
CASSLSGGFYGYTF
>TRBJ1-2|NA|TRBV4-2|NA
TGTGCCAGCAGCCACAACCCGCCGGGGTACTATGGCTACACCTTC
CASSHNPPGYYGYTF
>TRBJ2-5|TRBD2|TRBV2|NA
TGTGCCACCTTAGCGGGGGCGCAGGAGACCCAGTACTTC
CATLAGAQETQYF
>TRBJ1-3|NA|TRBV7-2|NA
TGTGCCAGCAGCTTAGCGCCGGGACATAAATCTGGAAACACCATATATTTT
CASSLAPGHKSGNTIYF
>TRBJ2-1|TRBD2|TRBV3-1/TRBV3-2|NA
TGTGCCAGCAGCTTAGCGGGAACAAAGGATGAGCAGTTCTTC
CASSLAGTKDEQFF
>TRBJ2-1|NA|TRBV7-8|NA
TGTGCCAGCAGCCCCCTAATGCGGATAGACAATGAGCAGTTCTTC
CASSPLMRIDNEQFF
>TRBJ1-2|NA|TRBV18|NA
TGTGCCAGCTCACGGAGTCGCGAGGACTATGGCTACACCTTC
CASSRSREDYGYTF
>TRBJ2-1|TRBD1|TRBV15|NA
TGTGCCACCAGCAGAGATGCCCCGGGACAGGTCTACAATGAGCAGTTCTTC
CATSRDAPGQVYNEQFF
>TRBJ2-7|TRBD1|TRBV7-9|NA
TGTGCCAGCAGCCCGAGGGACAGCACGACCTACGAGCAGTACTTC
CASSPRDSTTYEQYF
>TRBJ1-5|NA|TRBV28|NA
TGTGCCAGCGGACCGACAGGTGGTGGCAATCAGCCCCAGCATTTT
CASGPTGGGNQPQHF
>TRBJ1-3|NA|TRBV3-1/TRBV3-2|few
TGTGCCAGCAGCCAAGTAGCCGGAAACACCATATATTTT
CASSQVAGNTIYF
>TRBJ2-5|TRBD1|TRBV4-1|NA
TGCGCCAGCAGCCAAGGGACAGGGGAGACCCAGTACTTC
CASSQGTGETQYF
>TRBJ2-3|TRBD2|TRBV6-6|few
TGTGCCAGCAGTCCCTCGGGAGGGGGGCTCACAGATACGCAGTATTTT
CASSPSGGGLTDTQYF